These 6 T cell receptor beta chains were sequenced from one sample in a study of CD8 T cells in Susac syndrome. When the RNA was reverse transcribed, random hexamers were used with an input of roughly 0.45 to 1 ug. MiXCR, applied by TCRdb to the immunoSEQ multiplex PCR reads, yields one record per CDR3 protein. There are roughly 150,000 distinct CDR3 sequences in the sample; about 95% occur only once, and around 0.15% lies in the top ten. Source material: CD4+ T cells from PBMCs. All receptors derive from a human donor with Susac syndrome.

The genes are TRBV28 and TRBJ1-6; D is possibly TRBD1 (5 bases). In germline, CDR1 is MDHEN, CDR2 SYDVKM. V was shortened by 5 bases and J by 1 base, with 6 bases between the two germline ends. This CDR3 spans 14 amino acids. CDR3 residues: CASSTGSYNSPLHF. CDR3 DNA sequence: TGTGCCAGCAGTACAGGTTCCTATAATTCACCCCTCCACTTT.

The genes are TRBV12-3 or TRBV12-4 and TRBJ2-7; D ambiguous. The CDR3 has 12 amino acids. V lost 3 bases to trimming and J lost 1 base, with 4 bases between them. The CDR3 protein is CASSLTSYEQYF. Written as DNA, the CDR3 is TGTGCCAGCAGTTTGACTTCCTACGAGCAGTACTTC.

The rearrangement uses TRBV4-1 and TRBJ2-1; either TRBD1 or TRBD2 may fit D (5 bases each). The germline V gene encodes CDR1 MGHRA and CDR2 YSYEKL. V dropped 0 bases and J dropped 5 bases, with 14 bases sitting between them. This CDR3 region has 16 residues. The CDR3 DNA follows: TGCGCCAGCAGCCAAGATGGGGACGGCCACAACAATGAGCAGTTCTTC. Protein: CASSQDGDGHNNEQFF.

The chain combines TRBV20-1 with TRBJ2-7; TRBD2 aligns across 9 bases. The trim removed 1 base at V and 6 bases at J, leaving 7 bases unmatched. This CDR3 region has 14 residues. Germline V gene sequence: CDR1 DFQATT, CDR2 SNEGSKA (reference sequence). CDR3 sequence: CSARVVAGVREQYF. CDR3 DNA: TGCAGTGCTAGAGTGGTAGCGGGAGTGCGCGAGCAGTACTTC.

V and J are TRBV5-6 and TRBJ2-5; 9 nucleotides align to TRBD2. CDR1 SGHDT and CDR2 YYEEEE come from the germline V gene. CDR3 size: 15 residues. J was trimmed by 5 bases and V by 2 bases; bases with no gene match: 7. The CDR3 spells CASSLIAGGPETQYF. In nucleotides, the CDR3 is TGTGCCAGCAGCTTAATTGCGGGGGGGCCGGAGACCCAGTACTTC.

The V call is TRBV14, the J call TRBJ2-5; D gene ambiguous. This CDR3 has 14 residues. V was cut by 0 bases and J by 5 bases, with 10 bases left in between. The V gene's germline CDR1 is SGHDN and CDR2 FVKESK. The DNA of the CDR3 is TGTGCCAGCAGCCAAGATATCAGTCGGGAGACCCAGTACTTC. Its translation: CASSQDISRETQYF.